These 22 T cell receptor beta chains came from one sample sequenced in a study of shared T cell receptors in the human thymus. TCRdb's table, derived via immunoSEQ multiplex PCR, lists solely in-frame clones and lacks some. The data contain roughly 660,000 clones, around 87% of them seen just once; the ten biggest clones take up 0.01%. These same data were also listed under a study on human thymus T cells.

Sequencing was carried out using thymocytes. The receptor source for this set is a boy in the first two years of life with a congenital heart defect.

V is TRBV15 and J is TRBJ1-5; 8 positions agree with TRBD1. Per germline, CDR1 LNHNV and CDR2 YYDKDF (reference sequence). The CDR3 totals 13 residues. Trimming removed 3 bases from V and 5 bases from J; junction bases left unmatched: 0. The DNA of the CDR3 is TGTGCCACCAGCAGGACAGGGGATCAGCCCCAGCATTTT. Protein: CATSRTGDQPQHF.

The rearrangement uses TRBV4-2 and TRBJ2-7; D is perhaps TRBD1 (5 bases). The CDR3 sequence is 17 residues long. Trimming shortened V by 0 bases and J by 2 bases, and 17 bases separated the two germline ends. The germline gives CDR1 LGHNA, CDR2 YNFKEQ. This CDR3 is CASSQEVVRQPTYEQYF. In DNA form, the CDR3 reads TGTGCCAGCAGCCAAGAAGTAGTCCGACAGCCCACCTACGAGCAGTACTTC.

V is TRBV30 and J is TRBJ1-5, with D perhaps TRBD1 (5 bases). V lost 3 bases and J lost 3, with 21 bases in between. The germline V gene has CDR1 GTSNPN and CDR2 SVGIG (reference sequence). This CDR3 spans 17 amino acids. CDR3 in DNA: TGTGCCTGGAGCAGTTGGGGGAGGTGGCCGGCCAATCAGCCCCAGCATTTT. Translation gives CAWSSWGRWPANQPQHF.

V and J are TRBV27 and TRBJ2-5; 7 positions agree with TRBD1. The last part of the DNA fits TRBJ2-7 better; the J call may be wrong. The CDR3 contains 17 residues. Germline CDR1 reads MNHEY; CDR2 reads SMNVEV (reference sequence). As DNA, the CDR3 is TGTGCCAGCAGTTTATCAGCTTCCCTACTTACAGGGGACGAGCAGTACTTC. This encodes CASSLSASLLTGDEQYF.

This chain joins TRBV27 and TRBJ2-1; TRBD2 might be the D (5 bases). The CDR3 runs 14 residues. Trimming took off 0 bases at V and 10 bases at J, with 13 bases between the two ends. Germline CDR1 is MNHEY and CDR2 is SMNVEV (reference sequence). The CDR3 is CASSLSGSVGEQFF. CDR3 bases: TGTGCCAGCAGTTTATCTGGTAGCGTCGGGGAGCAGTTCTTC.

The chain links TRBV14 to TRBJ2-7; the match to TRBD2 covers 15 bases. Per the germline V gene, CDR1 is SGHDN and CDR2 is FVKESK. The CDR3 loop spans 20 amino acids. Germline trimming cut 4 bases from V and 5 bases from J; bases unmatched to any gene: 18. The CDR3 region is CASSLWTGGMGLAGGNEQYF. The CDR3 DNA sequence: TGTGCCAGCAGCCTCTGGACAGGGGGCATGGGACTAGCGGGAGGTAACGAGCAGTACTTC.

This clone was seen a few times. The chain uses TRBV28 and TRBJ2-1, with D unresolved. Trimming shortened V by 1 base and J by 11 bases, and 9 bases separated the two germline ends. CDR3 length equals 12 residues. CDR1 and CDR2 (germline): MDHEN, SYDVKM. In DNA form, the CDR3 reads TGTGCCAGCAGTTTATATGTGACTCAGCAGTTCTTC. Protein product: CASSLYVTQQFF.

The V and J genes are TRBV25-1 and TRBJ1-5, with 7 bases fitting TRBD1. Germline trimming cut 2 bases from V and 7 bases from J; bases unmatched to any gene: 8. The CDR3 runs to 15 residues. The germline V gene has CDR1 MGHDK and CDR2 SYGVNS. The CDR3 DNA is TGTGCCAGCAGTGAAAAACAGGGGCGACAACAGCCCCAGCATTTT. It specifies CASSEKQGRQQPQHF.

The chain carries TRBV4-3 and TRBJ1-2, with a tentative D call TRBD1 (5 bases). The CDR3 consists of 14 residues. V gave up 3 bases and J gave up 3 bases, with 11 bases separating them. Germline-derived CDR1 and CDR2 are LGHNA and YSLEER. The CDR3 sequence is CASSHSRGYYGYTF. For the CDR3, the DNA is TGCGCCAGCAGCCACTCAAGGGGCTACTATGGCTACACCTTC.

V and J are TRBV4-2 and TRBJ2-3; D unresolved. Germline V lookup: CDR1 LGHNA, CDR2 YNFKEQ. V shed 1 base and J shed 0 bases, with 8 bases lying between them. The CDR3 has 15 residues. The CDR3 reads CASSQVPTSTDTQYF. For the CDR3, the DNA is TGTGCCAGCAGCCAAGTCCCCACTAGCACAGATACGCAGTATTTT.

V usage is TRBV10-2 and J usage is TRBJ2-7, with D unclear. V shed 4 bases and J shed 0 bases, with 10 bases lying between them. This CDR3 has 14 amino acids. Germline V lookup: CDR1 WSHSY, CDR2 SAAADI. The CDR3 is CASSAAASSYEQYF. The DNA of the CDR3 is TGCGCCAGCAGTGCGGCGGCTAGCTCCTACGAGCAGTACTTC.

This sequence joins TRBV11-2 and TRBJ2-5, with D possibly TRBD2 on 6 matching bases. Germline assignment: CDR1 SGHAT and CDR2 FQNNGV. The CDR3 totals 16 residues. The V and J ends lost 4 bases and 5 bases respectively, with 20 bases between them. CDR3 sequence: CASSSRGWSTGETQYF. CDR3 DNA: TGTGCCAGCAGCTCCCGGGGGTGGTCAACCGGGGAGACCCAGTACTTC.

The chain joins TRBV29-1 to TRBJ2-3, with 9 bases aligning to TRBD2. This CDR3 contains 10 residues. Germline V gene sequence: CDR1 SQVTM, CDR2 ANQGSEA. The ends lost 7 bases at V and 14 bases at J; junction bases unmatched: 7. The CDR3 DNA reads TGCAGCGCCGGGACTAGCTGGCTGTATTTT. It specifies CSAGTSWLYF.

The chain joins TRBV19 to TRBJ2-1; D may be TRBD2 (6 bases). The CDR3 sequence is 17 residues long. Germline-derived CDR1 and CDR2 are LNHDA and SQIVND (reference sequence). V was clipped by 4 bases and J by 6 bases, with 22 bases between them. CDR3 in DNA: TGTGCCAGTAGTACAACCCGGGGTAGCGGAAGATCCAATGAGCAGTTCTTC. Protein: CASSTTRGSGRSNEQFF.

V usage is TRBV25-1 and J usage is TRBJ2-1; TRBD2 aligns across 8 bases. V was pared by 5 bases and J by 1 base, with 7 bases of the junction left unmatched. Germline-derived CDR1 and CDR2 are MGHDK and SYGVNS. This CDR3 has 16 residues. Here the CDR3 reads CASSNSGTISYNEQFF. CDR3 sequence (DNA): TGTGCCAGCAGTAATAGCGGGACGATTTCCTACAATGAGCAGTTCTTC. Using reference TRBV25-1 and TRBJ2-1 for the parts outside the CDR3, the full variable domain is EADIYQTPRYLVIGTGKKITLECSQTMGHDKMYWYQQDPGMELHLIHYSYGVNSTEKGDLSSESTVSRIRTEHFPLTLESARPSHTSQYLCASSNSGTISYNEQFFGPGTRLTVL.

This rearrangement joins TRBV6-1 to TRBJ1-2; unclear D gene. The CDR3 is 15 residues long. Germline CDR1 is MNHNS and CDR2 is SASEGT. V lost 1 base, J lost 7 bases, and 16 bases lay in between. The CDR3 sequence: CASSEGPPGEGGYTF. In DNA form, the CDR3 reads TGTGCCAGCAGTGAAGGTCCGCCGGGTGAGGGTGGCTACACCTTC.

The rearrangement uses TRBV6-4 and TRBJ2-1; 7 bases align to TRBD2. With 6 bases clipped from V and 1 base from J, the junction kept 6 bases outside the gene matches. The CDR3 has 15 residues. Germline CDR1 reads MRHNA; CDR2 reads SNTAGT. The CDR3 is CASSQSGDSYNEQFF. The CDR3 region has the DNA TGTGCCAGCAGCCAGAGCGGGGATTCCTACAATGAGCAGTTCTTC.

V gene TRBV9 combines with J gene TRBJ2-7; tentatively, D is TRBD2 (6 bases). The CDR3 is 18 amino acids. The germline gives CDR1 SGDLS, CDR2 YYNGEE. The V end was cut by 0 bases, the J end by 3 bases, with 22 bases between. CDR3 amino acids: CASSVGPARGGTDYEQYF. The CDR3 DNA reads as TGTGCCAGCAGCGTAGGCCCCGCTAGGGGCGGGACTGACTACGAGCAGTACTTC.

Here the CDR3 reads CASSIVPARAPDTQYF. The DNA of the CDR3 is TGTGCCAGTAGTATAGTCCCCGCTCGCGCCCCGGATACGCAGTATTTT. The J gene is TRBJ2-3, the V gene TRBV19; D is undetermined. V was clipped by 1 base and J by 6 bases, with 17 bases between them. The germline CDR1 and CDR2 sequences are LNHDA and SQIVND (reference sequence). The CDR3 has 16 amino acids.

This clone was recorded only once. The chain uses TRBV15 and TRBJ2-3, with D possibly matching TRBD2 (5 bases). The length of the CDR3 is 16 residues. V dropped 0 bases and J dropped 4 bases, with 14 bases sitting between them. CDR1 is LNHNV, CDR2 YYDKDF, per germline (reference sequence). DNA for the CDR3: TGTGCCACCAGCAGAGAGTCTAGCACCGGGCCAGATACGCAGTATTTT. It is translated as CATSRESSTGPDTQYF.

This chain uses TRBV27 with TRBJ1-1; 7 bases map to TRBD1. The CDR3 is made up of 18 amino acids. The germline gives CDR1 MNHEY, CDR2 SMNVEV (reference sequence). V was pared by 5 bases and J by 0 bases, with 15 bases of the junction left unmatched. The CDR3 reads CASSTRTGLRSMNTEAFF. CDR3 nucleotide sequence: TGTGCCAGCAGTACCAGGACAGGCCTTCGGTCCATGAACACTGAAGCTTTCTTT.

The chain couples TRBV11-2 to TRBJ2-5; D may be TRBD2 (5 bases). V shed 2 bases and J shed 1 base, with 11 bases lying between them. CDR1 and CDR2 from the germline V gene are SGHAT and FQNNGV. The CDR3 is 15 residues long. The CDR3: CASSLSEAVQETQYF. The DNA for the CDR3 is TGTGCCAGCAGCTTATCGGAGGCAGTCCAAGAGACCCAGTACTTC. The variable domain in full, with the rest retrieved from reference TRBV11-2 and TRBJ2-5, is EAGVAQSPRYKIIEKRQSVAFWCNPISGHATLYWYQQILGQGPKLLIQFQNNGVVDDSQLPKDRFSAERLKGVDSTLKIQPAKLEDSAVYLCASSLSEAVQETQYFGPGTRLLVL.